These 15 T cell receptor beta chains share one sample of origin, sequenced in a study of blood T cell repertoires in COVID-19. Here immunoSEQ multiplex PCR was the method, and the copy in TCRdb shows in-frame clones only, minus some. The table lists about 220,000 clones, more than 75% of them singletons, with 9.5% to 15% in the top ten. Input material: peripheral blood. The source is a human donor in a cohort sampled during active COVID-19.

The chain links TRBV19 to TRBJ2-6; TRBD1 agrees at 10 bases. The CDR3 has 20 amino acids. The germline V gene has CDR1 LNHDA and CDR2 SQIVND (reference sequence). Trimming at V came to 9 bases and at J to 0 bases, leaving 17 bases not matched to a gene. The CDR3 reads CASGPTGGYREPSGANVLTF. In DNA form, the CDR3 reads TGTGCCAGCGGTCCGACAGGGGGCTACCGTGAACCCTCTGGGGCCAACGTCCTGACTTTC.

The rearrangement uses TRBV4-1 and TRBJ1-4; possible D gene TRBD1, 6 bases. Germline V gene data show CDR1 as MGHRA and CDR2 as YSYEKL. This CDR3 region has 15 residues. V was pared by 0 bases and J by 10 bases, with 15 bases between. The CDR3 region is CASSQEGQFSGKLFF. The DNA for the CDR3 is TGCGCCAGCAGCCAAGAAGGACAGTTTTCGGGAAAACTGTTTTTT.

This clone was found a few times. The V call is TRBV13, the J call TRBJ2-4; 7 bases fit TRBD2. This CDR3 has 15 residues. Germline values: CDR1 PRHDT, CDR2 FYEKMQ (reference sequence). The ends lost 4 bases at V and 7 bases at J; junction bases unmatched: 10. This chain's CDR3 is CASSSPEGGRNIQYF. The DNA of the CDR3 is TGTGCCAGCAGCTCCCCAGAGGGAGGGCGCAACATTCAGTACTTC.

The J gene is TRBJ2-3, the V gene TRBV9, with TRBD2 identical over 9 bases. The V segment lost 0 bases and the J segment 1 base; nucleotides outside the gene matches: 3. The length of the CDR3 is 16 residues. Germline CDR1 SGDLS, CDR2 YYNGEE. The CDR3 bases are TGTGCCAGCAGCGTAGAGATAGCGGGGGGCACAGATACGCAGTATTTT. Its protein is CASSVEIAGGTDTQYF.

In this sample, this clone turned up a few times. The chain links TRBV5-1 to TRBJ1-3; D ambiguous. V lost 0 bases, J lost 6 bases, and 10 bases lay in between. The length of the CDR3 is 14 residues. Germline CDR1 reads SGHRS; CDR2 reads YFSETQ. CDR3 region: CASSLGPEVNTIYF. For the CDR3, the DNA is TGCGCCAGCAGCTTGGGGCCAGAGGTAAACACCATATATTTT. The whole variable domain, remainder taken from reference TRBV5-1 and TRBJ1-3, is KAGVTQTPRYLIKTRGQQVTLSCSPISGHRSVSWYQQTPGQGLQFLFEYFSETQRNKGNFPGRFSGRQFSNSRSEMNVSTLELGDSALYLCASSLGPEVNTIYFGEGSWLTVV.

The rearrangement uses TRBV11-2 and TRBJ1-1; 7 positions agree with TRBD1. J gave up 11 bases and V 4 bases, and 7 bases lay outside the gene matches. Germline V gene data show CDR1 as SGHAT and CDR2 as FQNNGV. The CDR3 consists of 12 residues. The CDR3 is CASSYGTAEAFF. The DNA of the CDR3 is TGTGCCAGCAGCTATGGGACAGCGGAGGCTTTCTTT. Complete variable domain (other parts from reference TRBV11-2 and TRBJ1-1): EAGVAQSPRYKIIEKRQSVAFWCNPISGHATLYWYQQILGQGPKLLIQFQNNGVVDDSQLPKDRFSAERLKGVDSTLKIQPAKLEDSAVYLCASSYGTAEAFFGQGTRLTVV.

The rearrangement uses TRBV11-3 and TRBJ1-1, with TRBD1 matching 7 bases. There are 13 residues in the CDR3. Germline V gives CDR1 SGHNT, CDR2 YENEEA. J lost 0 bases, V lost 5 bases, and 0 bases had no gene match. CDR3 amino acids: CASSQGVNTEAFF. The CDR3 DNA follows: TGTGCCAGCAGCCAGGGGGTGAACACTGAAGCTTTCTTT. The full variable domain, completed using reference TRBV11-3 and TRBJ1-1, is EAGVVQSPRYKIIEKKQPVAFWCNPISGHNTLYWYLQNLGQGPELLIRYENEEAVDDSQLPKDRFSAERLKGVDSTLKIQPAELGDSAVYLCASSQGVNTEAFFGQGTRLTVV.

The V call is TRBV27, the J call TRBJ1-6, with 7 bases identical to TRBD1. Germline V gene sequence: CDR1 MNHEY, CDR2 SMNVEV (reference sequence). Trimming removed 5 bases from V and 16 bases from J; junction bases left unmatched: 8. The CDR3 extends over 12 amino acids. The CDR3 bases are TGTGCCAGCAGTGATCTGGGACAGCTACTCCACTTT. Its protein is CASSDLGQLLHF.

V usage is TRBV7-2 and J usage is TRBJ2-7; TRBD2 is a possible D gene (6 bases). The V and J ends lost 4 bases and 1 base respectively, with 11 bases between them. Germline CDR1 is SGHTA and CDR2 is FQGNSA. The CDR3 consists of 14 residues. This chain's CDR3 is CASSSGVGSYEQYF. DNA for the CDR3: TGTGCCAGCAGCTCGGGGGTCGGTTCCTACGAGCAGTACTTC. Variable domain in full (rest from reference TRBV7-2 and TRBJ2-7): GAGVSQSPSNKVTEKGKDVELRCDPISGHTALYWYRQSLGQGLEFLIYFQGNSAPDKSGLPSDRFSAERTGGSVSTLTIQRTQQEDSAVYLCASSSGVGSYEQYFGPGTRLTVT.

The chain links TRBV28 to TRBJ1-5; 7 positions agree with TRBD1. Germline loops: CDR1 MDHEN, CDR2 SYDVKM. This CDR3 has 15 amino acids. The trim removed 1 base at V and 2 bases at J, leaving 2 bases unmatched. The CDR3 sequence is CASSLSGGGNQPQHF. CDR3 nucleotide sequence: TGTGCCAGCAGTTTATCAGGGGGTGGCAATCAGCCCCAGCATTTT.

This clone occurred many times. V gene TRBV7-9 combines with J gene TRBJ1-2, with 9 bases identical to TRBD1. This CDR3 is 14 amino acids long. Germline V gene sequence: CDR1 SEHNR, CDR2 FQNEAQ (reference sequence). V lost 3 bases and J lost 7; bases outside the gene matches: 6. CDR3 amino acids: CASSFDGQGSGYTF. The CDR3 DNA follows: TGTGCCAGCAGCTTCGACGGACAGGGGTCTGGCTACACCTTC.

The chain combines TRBV19 with TRBJ1-1; 7 bases line up with TRBD1. V trimming: 6 bases; J trimming: 5 bases; junction bases outside the gene matches: 12. Germline V gene sequence: CDR1 LNHDA, CDR2 SQIVND (reference sequence). The CDR3 covers 15 residues. For the CDR3, the DNA is TGTGCCAGTAGCAGGGACAGTCGCCTACGAACTGAAGCTTTCTTT. Translated, it gives CASSRDSRLRTEAFF.

The J gene is TRBJ1-2, the V gene TRBV6-5, with TRBD1 identical over 9 bases. There are 14 residues in the CDR3. Germline CDR1 reads MNHEY; CDR2 reads SVGAGI. Unmatched junction bases numbered 5, after V lost 5 bases and J lost 4 bases. CDR3: CASSRGDRAYGYTF. The CDR3, as DNA: TGTGCCAGCAGTCGTGGGGACAGGGCCTATGGCTACACCTTC.

The chain is built from TRBV7-2 and TRBJ1-5; D unresolved. V was shortened by 1 base and J by 0 bases, with 4 bases between the two germline ends. The CDR3 extends over 14 amino acids. The germline gives CDR1 SGHTA, CDR2 FQGNSA. Here the CDR3 DNA reads TGTGCCAGCAGCTTAGAAGCTAGCAATCAGCCCCAGCATTTT. Translation gives CASSLEASNQPQHF.

The genes are TRBV27 and TRBJ2-7; 8 bases agree with TRBD2. This CDR3 has 15 residues. Germline CDR1 is MNHEY and CDR2 is SMNVEV (reference sequence). J lost 0 bases, V lost 5 bases, and 6 bases had no gene match. CDR3 region: CASSVAGRDSYEQYF. The DNA for the CDR3 is TGTGCCAGCAGTGTAGCGGGGAGAGACTCCTACGAGCAGTACTTC.